The rows below give T cell receptor beta chains drawn from one sample of a study of blood T cell repertoires in COVID-19. Data came from immunoSEQ multiplex PCR; TCRdb stores just in-frame clones and leaves some out. Of 150,000 to 200,000 clones in the sample, about 89% are singletons; the top ten hold 0.77%. What was sequenced was PBMCs or T cells enriched from blood (not recorded which). The receptors here all came from a woman under 30 who had recovered from COVID-19. Each CDR3 is given with its conserved first and last residue. D genes are given only for firm matches. The size entry is marked missing in some rows and otherwise reads once, few, many or a size class.

>few|TRBV21-1|-|TRBJ1-5
TGTGCCAGCGAAGACAGGGCGGGGAATCAGCCCCAGCATTTT
CASEDRAGNQPQHF
>-|TRBV28|-|TRBJ2-5
TGTGCCAGCAGTTTCCCCCAAGTTTTAGGCGGCCAAGAGACCCAGTACTTC
CASSFPQVLGGQETQYF
>-|TRBV7-6|-|TRBJ2-1
TGTGCCAGCAGCCGGGGGGCTAGCGCGTACAATGAGCAGTTCTTC
CASSRGASAYNEQFF
>-|TRBV18|-|TRBJ2-1
TGTGCCAGCTCACCCTACCTTACAGGTAGTTCCTACAATGAGCAGTTCTTC
CASSPYLTGSSYNEQFF
>-|TRBV3-1/TRBV3-2|-|TRBJ2-2
TGTGCCAGCAGCCTACAGGGCACCGGGGAGCTGTTTTTT
CASSLQGTGELFF
>-|TRBV18|TRBD2|TRBJ2-3
TGTGCCAGCTCACTTCTAGCGGGCACTAGCACAGATACGCAGTATTTT
CASSLLAGTSTDTQYF
>-|TRBV9|TRBD2|TRBJ2-7
TGTGCCAGCAGCGTTGAGCGGGAGTCCTACGAGCAGTACTTC
CASSVERESYEQYF
>-|TRBV19|TRBD1|TRBJ2-1
TGTGCCAGTCGAGGAACAGGGGCAGGTGAGCAGTTCTTC
CASRGTGAGEQFF
>-|TRBV4-1|TRBD1|TRBJ2-7
TGCGCCAGCAGCCAGGTCCAGGGGGCGGGATACGAGCAGTACTTC
CASSQVQGAGYEQYF
>-|TRBV19|-|TRBJ1-5
TGTGCCAGTAGCGACACGATCGGTCAGCCCCAGCATTTT
CASSDTIGQPQHF
>-|TRBV5-4|TRBD2|TRBJ2-3
TGTGCCAGCAGCTTGTCGGCGGGGGTGAGGGCTAGCGGGAGGTCAGATACGCAGTATTTT
CASSLSAGVRASGRSDTQYF
>-|TRBV7-3|TRBD2|TRBJ2-3
TGTGCCAGCAGCTTCTTAGCGGGAGGGAGCACAGATACGCAGTATTTT
CASSFLAGGSTDTQYF
>-|TRBV9|-|TRBJ2-1
TGTGCCAGCAGCCCCCAAGTAGCGAGCAATGAGCAGTTCTTC
CASSPQVASNEQFF
>-|TRBV4-2|-|TRBJ1-2
TGTGCCAGCAGGCGTCGTACAGGAAATAACTATGGCTACACCTTC
CASRRRTGNNYGYTF
>-|TRBV7-9|-|TRBJ2-1
TGTGCCAGCAGCTTAGTAGGGGATCTCAATGAGCAGTTCTTC
CASSLVGDLNEQFF